This T cell receptor (beta chain) was captured in a study of control samples from healthy donors and cancer patients. Germline V gene data show CDR1 as MDHEN and CDR2 as SYDVKM. The CDR3 runs to 12 residues. The V gene lost 1 base and the J gene lost 7 bases, with 5 bases spanning the gap. Profiled with immunoSEQ multiplex PCR; TCRdb holds only in-frame clones, not every one. Of about 410,000 clones detected, 90% appear once; the ten largest clones hold 5% to 7%. The V call is TRBV28, the J call TRBJ1-5; D unresolved. The receptor's source is a man in his forties with head and neck cancer. Sequencing was done on a sample of PBMCs. The CDR3 protein is CASSLFGQPQHF. For the CDR3, the DNA is TGTGCCAGCAGTTTATTCGGCCAGCCCCAGCATTTT.